This section outlines one T cell receptor beta chain sequence together with its context. CDR1 and CDR2 from the germline V gene are SGHDN and FVKESK. Trimming cost V 0 bases and J 4 bases; bases outside gene matches: 8. The CDR3 covers 18 residues. TCRdb's table, derived via immunoSEQ multiplex PCR, lists solely in-frame clones and lacks some. The sample includes approximately 52,000 clones, around 91% of them seen just once. These data are taken from a study of blood T cell repertoires in COVID-19. Study at large: Samples taken during acute and convalescent COVID-19 were collected in the United States, Italy and Spain. PBMCs, B-cell-depleted T cells, or T cells provided the cDNA or gDNA that made up the material.

This chain links TRBV14 with TRBJ2-2; 10 positions agree with TRBD2. The clonotype was recovered from a human donor in a cohort sampled during active COVID-19. The sample was peripheral blood. CDR3: CASSQEKVLAGVTGELFF. Here the CDR3 DNA reads TGTGCCAGCAGCCAAGAAAAGGTCCTAGCGGGAGTCACCGGGGAGCTGTTTTTT.